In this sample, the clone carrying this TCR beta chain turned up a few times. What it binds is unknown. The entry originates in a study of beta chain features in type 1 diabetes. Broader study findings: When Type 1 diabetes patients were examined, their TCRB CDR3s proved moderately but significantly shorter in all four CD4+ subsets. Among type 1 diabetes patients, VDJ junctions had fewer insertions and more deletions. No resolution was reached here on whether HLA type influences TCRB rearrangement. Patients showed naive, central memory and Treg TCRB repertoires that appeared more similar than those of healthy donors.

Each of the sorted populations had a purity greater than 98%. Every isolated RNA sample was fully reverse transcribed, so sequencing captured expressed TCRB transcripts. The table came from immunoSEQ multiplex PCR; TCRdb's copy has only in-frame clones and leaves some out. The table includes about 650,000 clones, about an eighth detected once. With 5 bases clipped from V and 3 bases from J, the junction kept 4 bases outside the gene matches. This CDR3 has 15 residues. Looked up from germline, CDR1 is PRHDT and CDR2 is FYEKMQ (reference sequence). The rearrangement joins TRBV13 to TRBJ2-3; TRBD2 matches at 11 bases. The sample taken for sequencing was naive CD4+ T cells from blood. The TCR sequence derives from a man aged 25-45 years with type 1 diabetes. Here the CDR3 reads CASSALAGGTDTQYF. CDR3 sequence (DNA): TGTGCCAGCAGCGCCTTAGCGGGGGGGACAGATACGCAGTATTTT. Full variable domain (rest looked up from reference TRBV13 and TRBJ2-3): AAGVIQSPRHLIKEKRETATLKCYPIPRHDTVYWYQQGPGQDPQFLISFYEKMQSDKGSIPDRFSAQQFSDYHSELNMSSLELGDSALYFCASSALAGGTDTQYFGPGTRLTVL.